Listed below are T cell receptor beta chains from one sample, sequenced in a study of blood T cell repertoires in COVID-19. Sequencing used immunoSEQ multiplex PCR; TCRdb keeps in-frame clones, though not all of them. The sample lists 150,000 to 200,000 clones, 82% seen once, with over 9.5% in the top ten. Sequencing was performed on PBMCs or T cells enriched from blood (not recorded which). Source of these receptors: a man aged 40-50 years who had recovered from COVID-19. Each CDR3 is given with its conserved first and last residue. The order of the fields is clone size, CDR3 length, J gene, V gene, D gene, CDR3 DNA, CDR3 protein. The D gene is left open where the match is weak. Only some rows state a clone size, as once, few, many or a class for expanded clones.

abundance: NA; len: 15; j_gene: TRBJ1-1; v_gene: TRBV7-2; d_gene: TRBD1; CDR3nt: TGTGCCAGCAGCCGCGATCCAACAGGGGGCAGTTCGGCTTTCTTT; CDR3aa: CASSRDPTGGSSAFF
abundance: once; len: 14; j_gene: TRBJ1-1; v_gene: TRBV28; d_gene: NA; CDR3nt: TGTGCCAGCAGTGAGAACAGGGCGTTCACTGAAGCTTTCTTT; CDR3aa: CASSENRAFTEAFF
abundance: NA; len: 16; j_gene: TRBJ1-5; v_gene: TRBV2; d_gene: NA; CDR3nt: TGTGCCAGCAGTGTGCCCAGCGGGGTCAGCGATCAGCCCCAGCATTTT; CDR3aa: CASSVPSGVSDQPQHF
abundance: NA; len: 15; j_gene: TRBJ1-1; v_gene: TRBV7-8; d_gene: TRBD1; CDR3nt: TGTGCCAGCAGCTCCCAGGACAGGGGGCTCAATGAAGCTTTCTTT; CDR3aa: CASSSQDRGLNEAFF
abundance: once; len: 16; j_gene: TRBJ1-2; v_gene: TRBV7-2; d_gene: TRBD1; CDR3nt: TGTGCCAGCAGCTTAGGGTCAGGGGGGATTGACTATGGCTACACCTTC; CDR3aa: CASSLGSGGIDYGYTF
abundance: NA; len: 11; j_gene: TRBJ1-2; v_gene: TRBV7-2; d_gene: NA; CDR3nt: TGTGCCAGCAGCTTCGGGGGAGGCTACACCTTC; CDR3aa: CASSFGGGYTF
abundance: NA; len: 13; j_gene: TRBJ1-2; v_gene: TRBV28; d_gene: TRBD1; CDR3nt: TGTGCCAGCAGTTCGGGACAGCTATATGGCTACACCTTC; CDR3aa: CASSSGQLYGYTF
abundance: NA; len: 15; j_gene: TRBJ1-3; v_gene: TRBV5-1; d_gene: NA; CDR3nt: TGCGCCAGCAGCCTATACGTTGGTACTGGAAACACCATATATTTT; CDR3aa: CASSLYVGTGNTIYF
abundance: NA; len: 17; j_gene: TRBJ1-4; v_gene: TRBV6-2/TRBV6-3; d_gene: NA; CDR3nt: TGTGCCAGCAGTTACCGTCCGGACAGTTCGGTTAATGAAAAACTGTTTTTT; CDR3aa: CASSYRPDSSVNEKLFF
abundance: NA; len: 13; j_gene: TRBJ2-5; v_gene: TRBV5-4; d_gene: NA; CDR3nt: TGTGCCAGCAGCTCCAGAGGTTGGGAGACCCAGTACTTC; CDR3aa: CASSSRGWETQYF
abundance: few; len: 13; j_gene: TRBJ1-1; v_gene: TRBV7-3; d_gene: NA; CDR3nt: TGTGCCAGCAGCCAGGCGGGGAACACTGAAGCTTTCTTT; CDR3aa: CASSQAGNTEAFF
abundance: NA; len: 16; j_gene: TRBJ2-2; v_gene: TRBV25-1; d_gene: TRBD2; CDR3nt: TGTGCCAGCAGAGGAGGACTAGCGGCGAACACCGGGGAGCTGTTTTTT; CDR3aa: CASRGGLAANTGELFF
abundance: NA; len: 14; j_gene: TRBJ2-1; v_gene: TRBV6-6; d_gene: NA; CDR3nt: TGTGCCAGCAGTTCTGGGACTTCTTACAATGAGCAGTTCTTC; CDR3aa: CASSSGTSYNEQFF
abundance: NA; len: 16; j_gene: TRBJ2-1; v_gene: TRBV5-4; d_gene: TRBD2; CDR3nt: TGTGCCAGCAGCTTGCCAGGCGGGGGCTCCTACAATGAGCAGTTCTTC; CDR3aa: CASSLPGGGSYNEQFF
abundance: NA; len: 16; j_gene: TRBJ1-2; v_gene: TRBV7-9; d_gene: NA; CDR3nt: TGTGCCAGCAGCTCGAGACATCGACAGGAGTACTATGGCTACACCTTC; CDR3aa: CASSSRHRQEYYGYTF
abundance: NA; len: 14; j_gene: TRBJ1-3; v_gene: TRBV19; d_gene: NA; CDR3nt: TGTGCCAGTAGTACGGGGGATTCTGGAAACACCATATATTTT; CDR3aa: CASSTGDSGNTIYF
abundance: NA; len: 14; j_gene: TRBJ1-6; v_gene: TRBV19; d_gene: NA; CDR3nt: TGTGCCAGTAGTCCCGGTGTACATAATTCACCCCTCCACTTT; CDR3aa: CASSPGVHNSPLHF
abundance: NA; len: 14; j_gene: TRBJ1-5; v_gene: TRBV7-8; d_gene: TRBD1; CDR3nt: TGTGCCAGCAGCTTCGGGACAGGGGATCAGCCCCAGCATTTT; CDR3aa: CASSFGTGDQPQHF
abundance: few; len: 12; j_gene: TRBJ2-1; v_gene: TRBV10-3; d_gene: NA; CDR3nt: TGTGCCATCGGGGAGAGTCGCAATGAGCAGTTCTTC; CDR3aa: CAIGESRNEQFF
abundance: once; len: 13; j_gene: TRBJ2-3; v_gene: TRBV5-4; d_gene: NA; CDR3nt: TGTGCCAGCAGCCCAAGGCAGGTAGATACGCAGTATTTT; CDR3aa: CASSPRQVDTQYF
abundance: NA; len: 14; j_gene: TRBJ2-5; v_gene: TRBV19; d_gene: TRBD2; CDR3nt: TGTGCCAGTAGTAATCCTAGCGGGATCGAGACCCAGTACTTC; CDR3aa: CASSNPSGIETQYF
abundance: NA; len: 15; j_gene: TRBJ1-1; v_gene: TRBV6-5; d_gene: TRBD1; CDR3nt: TGTGCCAGCAGGCGCTCCGGGACAGGGGGAAGTGAAGCTTTCTTT; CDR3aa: CASRRSGTGGSEAFF
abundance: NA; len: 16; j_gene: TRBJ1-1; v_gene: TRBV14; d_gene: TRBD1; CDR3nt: TGTGCCAGCAGCTCAAGGGTCCTCGGGACAGGGAGTGAAGCTTTCTTT; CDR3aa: CASSSRVLGTGSEAFF
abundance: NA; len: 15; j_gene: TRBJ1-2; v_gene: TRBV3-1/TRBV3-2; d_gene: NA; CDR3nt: TGTGCCAGCAGCCAAGTGGCAGGGGAACTCTATGGCTACACCTTC; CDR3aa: CASSQVAGELYGYTF
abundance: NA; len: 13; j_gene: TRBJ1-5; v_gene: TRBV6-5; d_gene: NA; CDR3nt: TGTGCCAGCAGTATCAGGAGCAATCAGCCCCAGCATTTT; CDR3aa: CASSIRSNQPQHF
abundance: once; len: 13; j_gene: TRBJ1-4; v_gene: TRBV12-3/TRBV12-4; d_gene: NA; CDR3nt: TGTGCCAGCAGTCTCCAGGGAAGAGAAAAACTGTTTTTT; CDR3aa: CASSLQGREKLFF
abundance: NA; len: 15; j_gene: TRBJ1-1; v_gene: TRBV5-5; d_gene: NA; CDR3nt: TGTGCCAGCAGCGGCTCCGGGACCGCGAGGGGGGAAGCTTTCTTT; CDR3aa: CASSGSGTARGEAFF
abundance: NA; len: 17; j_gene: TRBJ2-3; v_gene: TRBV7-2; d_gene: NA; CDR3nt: TGTGCCAGCAGCTTAAAGGGAGGCCCCCACTACACAGATACGCAGTATTTT; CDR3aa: CASSLKGGPHYTDTQYF
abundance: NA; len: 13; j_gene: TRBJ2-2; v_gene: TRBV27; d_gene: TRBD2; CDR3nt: TGTGCCAGCCGGACCGGGACTAGGGGGGAGCTGTTTTTT; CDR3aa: CASRTGTRGELFF
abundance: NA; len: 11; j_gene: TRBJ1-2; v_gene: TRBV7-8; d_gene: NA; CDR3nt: TGTGCCAGCAGCTCCGCGAGCGGCTACACCTTC; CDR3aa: CASSSASGYTF
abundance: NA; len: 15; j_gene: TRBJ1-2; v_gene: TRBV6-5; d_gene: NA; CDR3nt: TGTGCCAGCAGAAACGGTGCAGGGTCCAACTATGGCTACACCTTC; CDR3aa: CASRNGAGSNYGYTF
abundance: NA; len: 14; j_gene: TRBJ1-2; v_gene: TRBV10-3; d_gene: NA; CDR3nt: TGTGCCATCAGTGAGTCTGGCCCTAACTATGGCTACACCTTC; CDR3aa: CAISESGPNYGYTF
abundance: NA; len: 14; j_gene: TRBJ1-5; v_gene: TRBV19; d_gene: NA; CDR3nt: TGTGCCAGTAGTATCCGCGGCAACAATCAGCCCCAGCATTTT; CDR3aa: CASSIRGNNQPQHF
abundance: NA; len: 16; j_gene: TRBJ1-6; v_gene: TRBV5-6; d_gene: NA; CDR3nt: TGTGCCAGCAGACTAGGGGGTCCCTCTGGGAATTCACCCCTCCACTTT; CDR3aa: CASRLGGPSGNSPLHF
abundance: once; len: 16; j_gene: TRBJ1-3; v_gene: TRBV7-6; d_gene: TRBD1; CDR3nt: TGTGCCAGCAGCTTAACCAGGGGGATCTCTGGAAACACCATATATTTT; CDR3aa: CASSLTRGISGNTIYF
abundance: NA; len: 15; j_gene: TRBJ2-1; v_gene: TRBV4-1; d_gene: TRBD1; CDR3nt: TGCGCCAGCAGCCAAGTTGGGACAGGGGGTACTCAGCAGTTCTTC; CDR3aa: CASSQVGTGGTQQFF
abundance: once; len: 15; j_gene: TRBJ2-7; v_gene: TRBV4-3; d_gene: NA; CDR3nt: TGCGCCAGCAGCCAATTTTTTACAGGAAGAGAGGAGCAGTACTTC; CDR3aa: CASSQFFTGREEQYF
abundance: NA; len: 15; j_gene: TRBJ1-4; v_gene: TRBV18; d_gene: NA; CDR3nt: TGTGCCAGCTCACTTCAGACTGCAACTAATGAAAAACTGTTTTTT; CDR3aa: CASSLQTATNEKLFF
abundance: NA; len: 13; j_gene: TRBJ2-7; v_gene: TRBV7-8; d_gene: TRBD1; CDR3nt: TGTGCCAGCAGCCTGGACAGGGCATACGAGCAGTACTTC; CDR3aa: CASSLDRAYEQYF
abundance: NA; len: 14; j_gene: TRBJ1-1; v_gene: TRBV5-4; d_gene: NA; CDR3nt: TGTGCCAGCAGCCGATCCACAGGGATCACTGAAGCTTTCTTT; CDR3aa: CASSRSTGITEAFF
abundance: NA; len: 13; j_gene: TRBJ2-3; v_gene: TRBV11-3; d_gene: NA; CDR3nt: TGTGCCAGCAGCTTACCAGGGGCAGATACGCAGTATTTT; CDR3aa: CASSLPGADTQYF
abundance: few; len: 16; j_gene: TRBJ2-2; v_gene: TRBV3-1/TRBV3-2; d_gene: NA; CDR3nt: TGTGCCAGCAGCCAAGAACAGGGTCGGTGGAGTAGGGAGCTGTTTTTT; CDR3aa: CASSQEQGRWSRELFF
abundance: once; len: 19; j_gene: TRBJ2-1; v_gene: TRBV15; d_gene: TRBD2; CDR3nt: TGTGCCACCAGCAGAGAACGGGGGGGACTAGCGGGAGCCTACAATGAGCAGTTCTTC; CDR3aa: CATSRERGGLAGAYNEQFF
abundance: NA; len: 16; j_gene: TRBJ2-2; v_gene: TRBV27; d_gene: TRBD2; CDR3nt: TGTGCCAGCAATTCCGGACTAGCGGGAGGCGGCGGGGAGCTGTTTTTT; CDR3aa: CASNSGLAGGGGELFF